This record looks at one T cell receptor beta chain sequence and its context. Its specificity is unknown. The record originates from a study of blood T cells in healthy people across ages. The length of the CDR3 is 16 residues. The V end was cut by 5 bases, the J end by 4 bases, with 19 bases between. Germline loops: CDR1 SGHAT, CDR2 FQNNGV. It was with a sample-barcoded 5' primer and a J-beta primer mix that a second PCR of roughly 6 to 12 cycles was run. TCRdb fed the 5' RACE reads into MiXCR, producing one record per CDR3 protein. Of 760,000 or so distinct CDR3 sequences listed, around a quarter were seen once; the top ten hold under 9.5%. Study-level points and caveats: Both naive CD4+ cell counts and diversity were greater in long-lived donors than in aged donors.

This sample was also put to use in a study of T cells of mothers and their children.

The TCR originated in a boy aged 5-17 years in good health. The rearrangement links TRBV11-2 to TRBJ2-3, with D uncertain. Sequenced input: blood. The CDR3 DNA reads TGTGCCAGCAGCCACCTGGTTAAGTGGTTGGCAGATACGCAGTATTTT. The encoded protein is CASSHLVKWLADTQYF.